Below, 24 T cell receptor beta chains from the same sample are listed, as sequenced in a study of blood T cell repertoires in COVID-19. Produced via immunoSEQ multiplex PCR; TCRdb's table is partial and in-frame only. This sample carries tens of thousands of clones, almost 90% of them seen once, and the ten largest clones take 7.5% to 10%. The sample comprised peripheral blood. The receptors were sampled from a woman in her 70s with acute or convalescent COVID-19.

The chain employs TRBV19 and TRBJ1-1; TRBD1 is a possible D gene (6 bases). CDR3 size: 13 residues. Germline V gene data show CDR1 as LNHDA and CDR2 as SQIVND (reference sequence). Between the trimmed V and J ends, which lost 2 bases and 6 bases, there was a span of 10 bases. CDR3 in amino acids: CASSINRDAEAFF. Written as DNA, the CDR3 is TGTGCCAGTAGTATAAACAGGGACGCTGAAGCTTTCTTT.

The chain has TRBV6-1 and TRBJ2-1; TRBD2 matches 8 bases. The CDR3 spans 16 residues. V shed 4 bases and J 4 bases; nucleotides not matched to a gene: 9. Germline V gene lookup returns CDR1 MNHNS and CDR2 SASEGT. CDR3 sequence reads: CASSGGVAGLYNEQFF. The CDR3 bases are TGTGCCAGCAGTGGGGGGGTAGCGGGACTTTACAATGAGCAGTTCTTC.

The chain employs TRBV7-2 and TRBJ2-7; TRBD1 agrees at 10 bases. CDR1 is SGHTA and CDR2 is FQGNSA in the germline V gene. This CDR3 is built from 15 residues. Trimming removed 5 bases from V and 3 bases from J; junction bases left unmatched: 7. For the CDR3, the DNA is TGTGCCAGCAGCGATAGTGGGACAGGGGTCTACGAGCAGTACTTC. Amino acids: CASSDSGTGVYEQYF.

The chain uses TRBV18 and TRBJ2-1, with 8 bases lining up with TRBD1. The CDR3 extends over 15 amino acids. Germline V gene lookup returns CDR1 KGHSH and CDR2 LQKENI. The V segment lost 3 bases and the J segment 4 bases; nucleotides outside the gene matches: 5. The CDR3 coding sequence is TGTGCCAGCTCACCCGACAGGGGACCTTACAATGAGCAGTTCTTC. It specifies CASSPDRGPYNEQFF.

This chain connects TRBV6-1 to TRBJ1-4; D possibly corresponds to TRBD1 (6 bases). Germline V gene sequence: CDR1 MNHNS, CDR2 SASEGT. Trimming shortened V by 1 base and J by 10 bases, and 16 bases separated the two germline ends. This CDR3 contains 15 residues. This chain's CDR3 is CASSEGGQLRGKLFF. CDR3 bases: TGTGCCAGCAGTGAAGGTGGCCAACTCAGGGGAAAACTGTTTTTT.

The CDR3 sequence is CASSYSSEVNTEAFF. The CDR3 region has the DNA TGTGCCAGCAGTTACTCTTCGGAGGTGAACACTGAAGCTTTCTTT. The chain combines TRBV6-5 with TRBJ1-1; D is undetermined. This CDR3 is built from 15 residues. CDR1 and CDR2 (germline): MNHEY, SVGAGI. Trimming cost V 0 bases and J 0 bases, with 8 bases left between them.

This CDR3 is CASSLHQRGYLEETQYF. CDR3 coding DNA: TGTGCCAGCAGCTTACATCAGCGGGGGTACCTTGAAGAGACCCAGTACTTC. The V call is TRBV7-6, the J call TRBJ2-5, with TRBD2 matching over 8 bases. CDR1 is SGHVS and CDR2 is FNYEAQ in the germline V gene. The CDR3 sequence is 17 residues long. Trimming took 2 bases from V and 3 from J; bases not matched to a gene: 11.

The V gene is TRBV12-3 or TRBV12-4, the J gene TRBJ1-2, with D unresolved. V was trimmed by 2 bases and J by 5 bases, leaving 6 bases between them. This CDR3 spans 12 amino acids. The chain's CDR3 is CASSLLAYGYTF. DNA for the CDR3: TGTGCCAGCAGTTTACTGGCATATGGCTACACCTTC.

The chain has TRBV3-1 (or the pseudogene TRBV3-2) and TRBJ1-2, with TRBD1 as a possible D gene (6 bases). The germline V gene encodes CDR1 LGHDT and CDR2 YNNKEL (reference sequence). V shed 2 bases and J shed 2 bases, with 12 bases lying between them. CDR3 size: 15 residues. The CDR3 sequence: CASSQRQQGNYGYTF. DNA for the CDR3: TGTGCCAGCAGCCAAAGACAACAGGGAAACTATGGCTACACCTTC.

This sequence joins TRBV5-4 and TRBJ2-1; tentative D call: TRBD2 (7 bases). CDR3 length: 14 amino acids. Deletions cut 4 bases from V and 4 bases from J, with 12 bases between. Germline V gene lookup returns CDR1 SGHNT and CDR2 YYREEE (reference sequence). This chain's CDR3 is CASSRGAEYNEQFF. The CDR3 nucleotides read TGTGCCAGCAGCCGGGGGGCGGAATACAATGAGCAGTTCTTC.

The chain combines TRBV6-5 with TRBJ1-1; no firm D call. This CDR3 spans 12 amino acids. Germline V gene sequence: CDR1 MNHEY, CDR2 SVGAGI. V gave up 7 bases and J gave up 1 base, with 7 bases separating them. The CDR3: CASKRQNTEAFF. The CDR3 DNA reads TGTGCCAGCAAAAGACAGAACACTGAAGCTTTCTTT.

This chain uses TRBV3-1 (or the pseudogene TRBV3-2) with TRBJ2-3; possible D gene TRBD1, 6 bases. V was shortened by 4 bases and J by 2 bases, with 10 bases between the two germline ends. The CDR3 extends over 14 amino acids. Germline V CDR1 and CDR2: LGHDT, YNNKEL (reference sequence). The CDR3 region has the DNA TGTGCCAGCAGCCGGGGACAACTCACAGATACGCAGTATTTT. This gives the protein CASSRGQLTDTQYF.

This chain connects TRBV15 to TRBJ1-2; 8 bases are a match to TRBD1. The CDR3 totals 14 residues. V shed 5 bases and J 2 bases; nucleotides not matched to a gene: 4. Per the germline V gene, CDR1 is LNHNV and CDR2 is YYDKDF (reference sequence). Here the CDR3 reads CATSDRTGNYGYTF. In nucleotides, the CDR3 is TGTGCCACCAGCGATAGGACAGGGAACTATGGCTACACCTTC.

The V and J genes are TRBV27 and TRBJ2-5, with TRBD1 as a possible D gene (6 bases). V lost 6 bases and J 1 base, leaving 15 bases between the germline ends. The CDR3 is 15 amino acids. Germline CDR1 is MNHEY and CDR2 is SMNVEV (reference sequence). The CDR3 nucleotides are TGTGCCAGCAGAGAACAGGGTAACGGCCAAGAGACCCAGTACTTC. It yields the protein CASREQGNGQETQYF.

The chain links TRBV3-1 (or the pseudogene TRBV3-2) to TRBJ2-2; 7 bases line up with TRBD1. The CDR3 covers 14 residues. Germline V gene lookup returns CDR1 LGHDT and CDR2 YNNKEL (reference sequence). Trimming at V came to 4 bases and at J to 4 bases, leaving 3 bases not matched to a gene. The CDR3 sequence: CASSLDRSTGELFF. The CDR3, as DNA: TGTGCCAGCAGCCTGGACAGGAGCACCGGGGAGCTGTTTTTT.

V gene TRBV3-1 (or the pseudogene TRBV3-2) combines with J gene TRBJ2-2; 10 positions match TRBD2. Germline assignment: CDR1 LGHDT and CDR2 YNNKEL (reference sequence). The CDR3 consists of 16 residues. After removal of 4 bases from V and 9 bases from J, the junction contained 11 bases not matched to a gene. The CDR3 loop reads CASSPPSGGASRELFF. CDR3 coding DNA: TGTGCCAGCAGCCCCCCCAGCGGGGGGGCCTCTAGGGAGCTGTTTTTT.

CDR3 sequence reads: CAPHRGTGELFF. Written as DNA, the CDR3 is TGCGCCCCCCACAGGGGAACCGGGGAGCTGTTTTTT. J is TRBJ2-2 and V is TRBV10-1, with 7 bases aligning to TRBD1. This CDR3 has 12 residues. V shed 11 bases, J shed 5 bases, and the junction held 5 bases outside the gene matches. CDR1 WNHNN and CDR2 SYGVQD come from the germline V gene (reference sequence).

This clone was seen a single time. V gene TRBV10-3 combines with J gene TRBJ2-1, with 8 bases identical to TRBD2. In germline, CDR1 is ENHRY, CDR2 SYGVKD. V shed 8 bases and J 4 bases; nucleotides not matched to a gene: 16. This CDR3 contains 17 residues. CDR3 sequence reads: CAIGWEGAGDLYNEQFF. Here the CDR3 DNA reads TGTGCCATCGGCTGGGAGGGAGCGGGAGATCTTTACAATGAGCAGTTCTTC.

The chain carries TRBV2 and TRBJ1-4; no reliable D call. CDR1 and CDR2 (germline): SNHLY, FYNNEI. V was trimmed by 10 bases and J by 0 bases, leaving 15 bases between them. The CDR3 consists of 15 residues. CDR3 nucleotides: TGTGCCACCCTGGTCAGGTTTGCAACTAATGAAAAACTGTTTTTT. It translates to CATLVRFATNEKLFF.

The sample holds a few counts of this clone. The chain couples TRBV9 to TRBJ2-3, with 8 bases matching TRBD2. Germline-derived CDR1 and CDR2 are SGDLS and YYNGEE. The trim removed 2 bases at V and 2 bases at J, leaving 4 bases unmatched. This CDR3 is built from 15 residues. The CDR3 sequence: CASSVVGRDTDTQYF. CDR3 coding DNA: TGTGCCAGCAGCGTGGTCGGGAGGGACACAGATACGCAGTATTTT.

The genes are TRBV6-6 and TRBJ1-4, with a weak D call TRBD1 (5 bases). This CDR3 comprises 16 residues. The V end lost 0 bases, the J end lost 8 bases, and 16 bases lay between the germline ends. Germline CDR1 reads MNHNY; CDR2 reads SVGAGI (reference sequence). CDR3 nucleotides: TGTGCCAGCAGTTACTCGAGGCAGGGTTGGGAAGAAAAACTGTTTTTT. Translated, it gives CASSYSRQGWEEKLFF.

The CDR3: CASSLESGGTDTQYF. CDR3 DNA sequence: TGCGCCAGCAGCTTGGAATCGGGGGGGACAGATACGCAGTATTTT. V and J are TRBV5-1 and TRBJ2-3, with TRBD2 identical over 8 bases. The CDR3 is 15 amino acids. Germline lookup yields CDR1 SGHRS and CDR2 YFSETQ. V trimming: 0 bases; J trimming: 3 bases; junction bases outside the gene matches: 3.

The V gene is TRBV10-1, the J gene TRBJ2-3; maybe TRBD1 (6 bases). This CDR3 has 13 amino acids. The germline CDR1 and CDR2 sequences are WNHNN and SYGVQD (reference sequence). With 8 bases removed from V and 1 base from J, the gap between germline ends came to 10 bases. CDR3 loop: CASARTGTDTQYF. The CDR3 nucleotides read TGCGCCAGCGCAAGGACAGGCACAGATACGCAGTATTTT.

The chain uses TRBV5-1 and TRBJ2-7; a weak D match, TRBD2 (7 bases). With 0 bases removed from V and 5 bases from J, the gap between germline ends came to 15 bases. CDR1 SGHRS and CDR2 YFSETQ come from the germline V gene. The CDR3 contains 15 residues. CDR3 sequence reads: CASSLAVQGLNEQYF. DNA of the CDR3: TGCGCCAGCAGCTTGGCCGTACAGGGACTAAACGAGCAGTACTTC.